The rows below give T cell receptor beta chains drawn from one sample of a study of blood T cell repertoires in COVID-19. Only in-frame clones appear in the TCRdb table, and some are missing; sequencing was by immunoSEQ multiplex PCR. The sample records about 480,000 clones, approximately 87% being singletons. Sequencing was done on a sample of PBMCs or T cells enriched from blood (not recorded which). The origin of the receptors is a middle-aged woman who had recovered from COVID-19. The CDR3 runs from the conserved cysteine through the conserved F or W. The D gene is left open where the match is weak. Size values are once, few and many counts, or a class for expanded clones, and some rows have none.

v_call: TRBV6-2/TRBV6-3; d_call: .; j_call: TRBJ2-5; clone_size: .; cdr3_nt: TGTGCCAGCAGTGACCAAGGTGCGGGACGAGAGACCCAGTACTTC; cdr3_aa: CASSDQGAGRETQYF
v_call: TRBV19; d_call: TRBD1; j_call: TRBJ1-2; clone_size: .; cdr3_nt: TGTGCCATCCGGACAGGGGGATCTGTTGGCTACACCTTC; cdr3_aa: CAIRTGGSVGYTF
v_call: TRBV11-2; d_call: .; j_call: TRBJ1-4; clone_size: .; cdr3_nt: TGTGCCAGCAGCTCCCAGTCGTCGGGGGGAGAAACTAATGAAAAACTGTTTTTT; cdr3_aa: CASSSQSSGGETNEKLFF
v_call: TRBV6-2/TRBV6-3; d_call: .; j_call: TRBJ1-1; clone_size: .; cdr3_nt: TGTGCCAGCAGTTACGAGGCAGGGACTGAAGCTTTCTTT; cdr3_aa: CASSYEAGTEAFF
v_call: TRBV28; d_call: .; j_call: TRBJ1-1; clone_size: .; cdr3_nt: TGTGCCAGCAGGCCACAGGCCTTGAACACTGAAGCTTTCTTT; cdr3_aa: CASRPQALNTEAFF
v_call: TRBV15; d_call: .; j_call: TRBJ2-3; clone_size: once; cdr3_nt: TGTGCCACCAGCAGAGATAGCGGACGAATCACAGATACGCAGTATTTT; cdr3_aa: CATSRDSGRITDTQYF
v_call: TRBV27; d_call: TRBD2; j_call: TRBJ2-7; clone_size: .; cdr3_nt: TGTGCCAGCAGTTTAAAAACTAGCGGGAAAGGCTACGAGCAGTACTTC; cdr3_aa: CASSLKTSGKGYEQYF
v_call: TRBV20-1; d_call: .; j_call: TRBJ2-1; clone_size: .; cdr3_nt: TGCAGTGCTAGAGGGAGTGAGCAGTTCTTC; cdr3_aa: CSARGSEQFF
v_call: TRBV12-3/TRBV12-4; d_call: TRBD1; j_call: TRBJ1-2; clone_size: .; cdr3_nt: TGTGCCAGCAGTGACAGGGGTGGCTACACCTTC; cdr3_aa: CASSDRGGYTF
v_call: TRBV6-5; d_call: TRBD1; j_call: TRBJ1-5; clone_size: .; cdr3_nt: TGTGCCAGCAGAAAGACAGGGGATCAGCCCCAGCATTTT; cdr3_aa: CASRKTGDQPQHF
v_call: TRBV5-5; d_call: .; j_call: TRBJ1-5; clone_size: few; cdr3_nt: TGTGCCAGCAGCCAATCCAGTCCGAGACAGTCGGATCAGCCCCAGCATTTT; cdr3_aa: CASSQSSPRQSDQPQHF
v_call: TRBV24-1; d_call: .; j_call: TRBJ1-1; clone_size: .; cdr3_nt: TGTGCCACCAGTGATTCTAGACAGATGAACACTGAAGCTTTCTTT; cdr3_aa: CATSDSRQMNTEAFF
v_call: TRBV5-6; d_call: .; j_call: TRBJ2-1; clone_size: .; cdr3_nt: TGTGCCAGCAGCACAGGACCGCCTTTCTACAATGAGCAGTTCTTC; cdr3_aa: CASSTGPPFYNEQFF
v_call: TRBV7-6; d_call: .; j_call: TRBJ1-4; clone_size: .; cdr3_nt: TGTGCCAGCAGCCAGAATCGCCGGGCCTACGGAGGAGTTGAAAAACTGTTTTTT; cdr3_aa: CASSQNRRAYGGVEKLFF
v_call: TRBV29-1; d_call: TRBD1; j_call: TRBJ2-2; clone_size: .; cdr3_nt: TGCAGCGTCGGACAGGGGGCGCGCACCGGGGAGCTGTTTTTT; cdr3_aa: CSVGQGARTGELFF
v_call: TRBV24-1; d_call: .; j_call: TRBJ2-7; clone_size: .; cdr3_nt: TGTGCCACCAGCGAGGGCAGCTCACCCTCCTACGAGCAGTACTTC; cdr3_aa: CATSEGSSPSYEQYF
v_call: TRBV15; d_call: .; j_call: TRBJ2-4; clone_size: .; cdr3_nt: TGTGCCACCAGCAGAGTGGCCTCACCAAACATTCAGTACTTC; cdr3_aa: CATSRVASPNIQYF
v_call: TRBV2; d_call: .; j_call: TRBJ1-1; clone_size: .; cdr3_nt: TGTGCCAGCAATTCCCTCCAGGAAGCTTTCTTT; cdr3_aa: CASNSLQEAFF
v_call: TRBV7-6; d_call: .; j_call: TRBJ1-2; clone_size: .; cdr3_nt: TGTGCCAGCAGCTTAGTTATCGCAGGGTCTGATACTTTCTCGGGCTACACCTTC; cdr3_aa: CASSLVIAGSDTFSGYTF
v_call: TRBV4-3; d_call: TRBD1; j_call: TRBJ1-5; clone_size: .; cdr3_nt: TGCGCCAGCAGCCAAGGACAGGGGGGTTATAGCAATCAGCCCCAGCATTTT; cdr3_aa: CASSQGQGGYSNQPQHF
v_call: TRBV5-1; d_call: TRBD1; j_call: TRBJ1-1; clone_size: .; cdr3_nt: TGCGCCAGCAGCTTGGTGGGCAGGGGGTTAGCTGAAGCTTTCTTT; cdr3_aa: CASSLVGRGLAEAFF
v_call: TRBV4-1; d_call: .; j_call: TRBJ2-7; clone_size: .; cdr3_nt: TGCGCCAGCAGCCAAGATATGGCTCGTGGTGTGGCGGACTACTCCTACGAGCAGTACTTC; cdr3_aa: CASSQDMARGVADYSYEQYF
v_call: TRBV5-1; d_call: TRBD2; j_call: TRBJ2-1; clone_size: .; cdr3_nt: TGCGCCAGCAGCTGGACTAGCGGCGATATTACCTACAATGAGCAGTTCTTC; cdr3_aa: CASSWTSGDITYNEQFF
v_call: TRBV7-9; d_call: .; j_call: TRBJ1-2; clone_size: .; cdr3_nt: TGTGCCAGCAGCTTAGCGCCTGGGTCCCGAGGCAGGCGGGACTATGGCTACACCTTC; cdr3_aa: CASSLAPGSRGRRDYGYTF